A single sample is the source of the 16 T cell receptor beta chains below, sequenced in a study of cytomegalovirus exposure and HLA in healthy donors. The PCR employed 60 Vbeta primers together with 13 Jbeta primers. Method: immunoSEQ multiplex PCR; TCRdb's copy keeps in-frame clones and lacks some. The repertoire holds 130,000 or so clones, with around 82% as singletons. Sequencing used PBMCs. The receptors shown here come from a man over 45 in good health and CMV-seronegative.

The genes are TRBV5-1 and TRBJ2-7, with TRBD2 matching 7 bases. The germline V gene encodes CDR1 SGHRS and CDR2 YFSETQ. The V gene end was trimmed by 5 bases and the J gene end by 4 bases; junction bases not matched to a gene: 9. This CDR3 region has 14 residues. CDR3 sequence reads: CASSSGGGLYEQYF. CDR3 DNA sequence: TGCGCCAGCAGTTCGGGGGGAGGCTTATACGAGCAGTACTTC.

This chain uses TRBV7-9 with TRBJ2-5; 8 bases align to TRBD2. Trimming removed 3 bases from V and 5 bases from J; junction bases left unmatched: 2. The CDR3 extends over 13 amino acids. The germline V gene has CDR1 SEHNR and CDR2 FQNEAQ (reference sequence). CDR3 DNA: TGTGCCAGCAGCTTCGGGGGGGCCGAGACCCAGTACTTC. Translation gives CASSFGGAETQYF.

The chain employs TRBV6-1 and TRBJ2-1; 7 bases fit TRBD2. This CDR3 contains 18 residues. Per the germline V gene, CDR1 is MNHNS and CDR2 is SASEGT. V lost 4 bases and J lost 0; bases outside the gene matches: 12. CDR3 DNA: TGTGCCAGCAGTGGATCGGGAGGCTCCTCGAGCTCCTACAATGAGCAGTTCTTC. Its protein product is CASSGSGGSSSSYNEQFF.

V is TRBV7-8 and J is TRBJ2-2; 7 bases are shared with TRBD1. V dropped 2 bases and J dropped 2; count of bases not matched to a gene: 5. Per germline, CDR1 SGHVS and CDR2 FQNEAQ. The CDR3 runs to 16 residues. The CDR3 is CASSLRDRVNTGELFF. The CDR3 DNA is TGTGCCAGCAGCTTAAGGGACAGAGTCAACACCGGGGAGCTGTTTTTT.

This chain's CDR3 is CASSVEQNTEAFF. The CDR3 nucleotides are TGTGCCAGCAGCGTAGAACAGAACACTGAAGCTTTCTTT. The gene calls are TRBV9 and TRBJ1-1; D is unresolved. CDR1 is SGDLS, CDR2 YYNGEE, per germline. The CDR3 contains 13 residues. With 0 bases removed from V and 1 base from J, the gap between germline ends came to 4 bases.

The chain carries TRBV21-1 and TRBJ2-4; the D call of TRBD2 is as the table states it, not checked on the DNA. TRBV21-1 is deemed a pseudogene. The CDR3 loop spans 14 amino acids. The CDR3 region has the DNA TGTGCCAGCGCCGCCCGACTAGCCAAAAACATTCAGTACTTC. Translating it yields CASAARLAKNIQYF.

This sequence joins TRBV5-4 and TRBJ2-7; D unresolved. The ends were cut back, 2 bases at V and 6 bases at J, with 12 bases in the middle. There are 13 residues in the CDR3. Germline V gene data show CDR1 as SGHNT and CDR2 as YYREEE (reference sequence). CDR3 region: CASSFDGPGEQYF. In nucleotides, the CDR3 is TGTGCCAGCAGCTTCGATGGGCCTGGCGAGCAGTACTTC.

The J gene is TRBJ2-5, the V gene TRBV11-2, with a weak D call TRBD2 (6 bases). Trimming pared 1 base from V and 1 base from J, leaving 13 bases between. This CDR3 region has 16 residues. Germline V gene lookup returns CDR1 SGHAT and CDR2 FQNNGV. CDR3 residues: CASSLGWRGSQETQYF. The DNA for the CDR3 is TGTGCCAGCAGCTTAGGTTGGAGGGGCTCCCAAGAGACCCAGTACTTC.

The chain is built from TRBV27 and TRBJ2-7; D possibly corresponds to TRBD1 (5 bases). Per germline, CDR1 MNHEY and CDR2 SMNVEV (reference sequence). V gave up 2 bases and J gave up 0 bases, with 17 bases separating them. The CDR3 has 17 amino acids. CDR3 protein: CASSLASGRRISYEQYF. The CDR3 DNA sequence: TGTGCCAGCAGTTTAGCGTCAGGGCGGAGAATCTCCTACGAGCAGTACTTC.

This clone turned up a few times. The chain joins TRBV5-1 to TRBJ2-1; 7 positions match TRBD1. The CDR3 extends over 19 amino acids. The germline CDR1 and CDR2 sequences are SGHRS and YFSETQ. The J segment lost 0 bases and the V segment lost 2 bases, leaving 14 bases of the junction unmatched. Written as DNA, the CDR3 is TGCGCCAGCAGCTTACAGGGGCCCCTTCCCCTTAGCTCCTACAATGAGCAGTTCTTC. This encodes CASSLQGPLPLSSYNEQFF.

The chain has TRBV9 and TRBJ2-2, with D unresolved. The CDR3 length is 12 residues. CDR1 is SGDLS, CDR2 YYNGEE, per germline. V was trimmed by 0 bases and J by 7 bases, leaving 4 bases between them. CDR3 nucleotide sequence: TGTGCCAGCAGCGTAGCTATCGGGGAGCTGTTTTTT. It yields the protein CASSVAIGELFF.

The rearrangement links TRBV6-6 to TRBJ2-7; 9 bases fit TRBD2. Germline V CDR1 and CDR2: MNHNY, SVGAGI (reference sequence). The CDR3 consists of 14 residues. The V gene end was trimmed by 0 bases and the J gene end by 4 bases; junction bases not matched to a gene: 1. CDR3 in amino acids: CASSYSSGRYEQYF. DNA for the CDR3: TGTGCCAGCAGTTACTCTAGCGGGAGATACGAGCAGTACTTC.

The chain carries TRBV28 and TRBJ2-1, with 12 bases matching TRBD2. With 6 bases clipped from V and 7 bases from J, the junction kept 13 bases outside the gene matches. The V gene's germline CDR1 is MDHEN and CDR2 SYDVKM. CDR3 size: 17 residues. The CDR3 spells CASSRLAGAPRRNEQFF. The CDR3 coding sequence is TGTGCCAGCAGCCGACTAGCGGGAGCTCCTCGTCGGAATGAGCAGTTCTTC.

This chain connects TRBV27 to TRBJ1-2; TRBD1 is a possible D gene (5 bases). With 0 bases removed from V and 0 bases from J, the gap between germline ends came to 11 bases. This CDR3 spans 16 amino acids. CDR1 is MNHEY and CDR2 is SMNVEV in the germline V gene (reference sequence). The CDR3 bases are TGTGCCAGCAGTTTATCAGGGGCTAGCGCTAACTATGGCTACACCTTC. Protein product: CASSLSGASANYGYTF.

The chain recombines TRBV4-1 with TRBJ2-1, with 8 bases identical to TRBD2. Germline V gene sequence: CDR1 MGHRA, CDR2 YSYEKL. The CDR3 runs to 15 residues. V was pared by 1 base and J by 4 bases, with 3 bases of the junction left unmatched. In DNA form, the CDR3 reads TGCGCCAGCAGCCAAGCGGGAGGGAATTACAATGAGCAGTTCTTC. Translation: CASSQAGGNYNEQFF.

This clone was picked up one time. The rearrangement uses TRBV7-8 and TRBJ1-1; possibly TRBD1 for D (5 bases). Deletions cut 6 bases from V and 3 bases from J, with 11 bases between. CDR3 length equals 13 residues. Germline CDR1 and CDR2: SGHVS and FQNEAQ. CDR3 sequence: CASSSGRDTEAFF. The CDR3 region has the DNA TGTGCCAGCAGTTCAGGGAGGGACACTGAAGCTTTCTTT. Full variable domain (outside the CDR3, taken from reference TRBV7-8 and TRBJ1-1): GAGVSQSPRYKVAKRGQDVALRCDPISGHVSLFWYQQALGQGPEFLTYFQNEAQLDKSGLPSDRFFAERPEGSVSTLKIQRTQQEDSAVYLCASSSGRDTEAFFGQGTRLTVV.